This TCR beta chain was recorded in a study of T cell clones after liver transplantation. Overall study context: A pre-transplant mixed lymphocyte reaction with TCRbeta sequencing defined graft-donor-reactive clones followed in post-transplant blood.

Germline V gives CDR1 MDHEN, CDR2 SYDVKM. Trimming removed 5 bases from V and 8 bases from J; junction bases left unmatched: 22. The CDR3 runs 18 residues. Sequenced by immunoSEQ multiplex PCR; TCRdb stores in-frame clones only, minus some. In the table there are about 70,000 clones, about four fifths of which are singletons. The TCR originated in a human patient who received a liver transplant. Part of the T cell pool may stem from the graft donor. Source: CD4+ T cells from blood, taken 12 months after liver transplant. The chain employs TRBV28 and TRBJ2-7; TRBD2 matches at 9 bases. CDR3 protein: CASSPSVAGGPSGWKQYF. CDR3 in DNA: TGTGCCAGCAGTCCCTCGGTGGCGGGAGGGCCCTCAGGTTGGAAGCAGTACTTC. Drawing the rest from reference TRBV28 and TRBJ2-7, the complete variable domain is DVKVTQSSRYLVKRTGEKVFLECVQDMDHENMFWYRQDPGLGLRLIYFSYDVKMKEKGDIPEGYSVSREKKERFSLILESASTNQTSMYLCASSPSVAGGPSGWKQYFGPGTRLTVT.